These T cell receptor beta chains were read from a single sample in a study of identical twins. Each CDR3 protein gets one entry after TCRdb re-called the 5' RACE reads with MiXCR. The sample consists of 470,000 or so distinct CDR3 sequences, around 24% of them appearing once. This sample also belongs to another study, concerning T cells expressing NK-cell markers.

Material for sequencing was CD4+ T cells sorted from blood. The receptors derive from a woman aged 18 to 35 in good health. Both conserved end residues are part of each CDR3. Fields, in order: clone size, D gene, V gene, J gene, CDR3 DNA, CDR3 protein. The D gene is left open where the match is weak. Clone size appears in some rows only: once, few, many, or a class for an expanded clone.

-	-	TRBV12-3/TRBV12-4	TRBJ2-2	TGTGCCAGCATAACAAGGGGACCCGGGACAACCAACACCGGGGAGCTGTTTTTT	CASITRGPGTTNTGELFF
few	-	TRBV11-2	TRBJ2-2	TGTGCCAGCAGCACCTGGAGGGTGGACACCGGGGAGCTGTTTTTT	CASSTWRVDTGELFF
few	TRBD2	TRBV20-1	TRBJ2-7	TGCAGTCCTTCACGGACTAGCGGGGGGAAAGGCGAGCAGTACTTC	CSPSRTSGGKGEQYF
-	-	TRBV12-3/TRBV12-4	TRBJ2-3	TGTGCCAGCAGTTTATTCGGGGCGCCCACAGATACGCAGTATTTT	CASSLFGAPTDTQYF
many	TRBD2	TRBV12-3/TRBV12-4	TRBJ2-3	TGTGCCAGCAGCCCAAGCGGGAGAGTGACAGATACGCAGTATTTT	CASSPSGRVTDTQYF
few	-	TRBV2	TRBJ1-2	TGTGCCAGCAGTGAGAGAGGGACACCGGTCTCTGGCTACACCTTC	CASSERGTPVSGYTF
-	-	TRBV5-6	TRBJ2-3	TGTGCCAGGAGCTTGGGGGTAGTTATGGCAGATACGCAGTATTTT	CARSLGVVMADTQYF
-	TRBD2	TRBV7-9	TRBJ2-1	TGTGCCAGCAGCGACCAAGGACTAGCGGGGACTTTAGAGTTCTTC	CASSDQGLAGTLEFF
many	TRBD1	TRBV20-1	TRBJ2-7	TGCAGTGCTAGAACCGGGACAGGGGCCTACGAGCAGTACTTC	CSARTGTGAYEQYF
-	-	TRBV29-1	TRBJ2-5	TGCAGCGGGGGGGCAGAGACCCAGTACTTC	CSGGAETQYF
few	TRBD2	TRBV4-3	TRBJ2-1	TGCGCCAGCAGCTTACTAGCGGGAGTAGGTGTCAATGAGCAGTTCTTC	CASSLLAGVGVNEQFF
-	-	TRBV6-5	TRBJ2-2	TGTGCCAGCAGTTTTGGAGACGAACGGACCGGGGAGCTGTTTTTT	CASSFGDERTGELFF
many	-	TRBV29-1	TRBJ2-7	TGCAGCTACCACGGGGCGGACGACGAGCAGTACTTC	CSYHGADDEQYF
-	TRBD2	TRBV3-1	TRBJ2-2	TGTGCCAGCAGCCAGATTACTAGCGGGGATGTCGGGGAGCTGTTTTTT	CASSQITSGDVGELFF
-	-	TRBV7-2	TRBJ2-1	TGTGCCAGCAGCTTAGCCGGGTACAGTGAGCAGTTCTTC	CASSLAGYSEQFF
-	-	TRBV5-1	TRBJ1-4	TGCGCCAGCAGCTTTTTTGGGATTTCAGAGGAAAAACTGTTTTTT	CASSFFGISEEKLFF
-	TRBD1	TRBV4-3	TRBJ1-6	TGCGCCAGCAGCCAGACAGGGGGGACTAATTCACCCCTCCACTTT	CASSQTGGTNSPLHF
-	TRBD2	TRBV5-1	TRBJ2-1	TGCGCCAGCAGCTTGGGTCTAGCGGGAGGATATGAGCAGTTCTTC	CASSLGLAGGYEQFF
few	-	TRBV10-3	TRBJ2-2	TGTGCCATCAGTGGATGGGGGATGAGCACCGGGGAGCTGTTTTTT	CAISGWGMSTGELFF
-	-	TRBV7-2	TRBJ2-7	TGTGCCAGCAGCCCCGATAGGGTGCAGTACTTC	CASSPDRVQYF
few	-	TRBV5-1	TRBJ2-3	TGCGCCAGCAGTTTACGGGTTAGCGGAGGGGAAACGCAGTATTTT	CASSLRVSGGETQYF
-	TRBD2	TRBV4-1	TRBJ2-1	TGCGCCAGCAGCCGAGGACTAGCGGGACTCTCCTACAATGAGCAGTTCTTC	CASSRGLAGLSYNEQFF
few	-	TRBV20-1	TRBJ2-3	TGCAGTGCTACGCTGGCGAATACGCAGTATTTT	CSATLANTQYF
few	-	TRBV20-1	TRBJ1-4	TGCAGTGCAAGCAGGGATTCAACTAATGAAAAACTGTTTTTT	CSASRDSTNEKLFF
-	-	TRBV5-1	TRBJ2-5	TGCGCCAGCAGCTTGGTGGTCGGGAGTGGCCAAGAGACCCAGTACTTC	CASSLVVGSGQETQYF
few	-	TRBV6-1	TRBJ2-7	TGTGCCAGCAGTCGGTCGACAACTACCTACGAGCAGTACTTC	CASSRSTTTYEQYF
-	-	TRBV28	TRBJ2-1	TGTGCCAGCAGGGCCTTGAATGAGCAGTTCTTC	CASRALNEQFF
-	-	TRBV11-3	TRBJ1-2	TGTGCCAGCAGCTTCTGGGATCACGGCTACACCTTC	CASSFWDHGYTF
few	-	TRBV4-1	TRBJ2-7	TGCGCCAGCAGCCAAGCGGACAGAGAGTCGTACGAGCAGTACTTC	CASSQADRESYEQYF
-	TRBD1	TRBV3-1	TRBJ1-6	TGTGCCAGCAGTTCTTGGACAGGGGAATCACCCCTCCACTTT	CASSSWTGESPLHF
-	TRBD2	TRBV25-1	TRBJ2-2	TGTGCCAGCAGTGAAAGCGGGAGTTATCGCGGGGAGCTGTTTTTT	CASSESGSYRGELFF
few	TRBD1	TRBV15	TRBJ1-2	TGTGCCACCAGCAGAGATCGGGGACAGGGTCTTGGCTACACCTTC	CATSRDRGQGLGYTF
-	TRBD1	TRBV5-1	TRBJ1-1	TGCGCCAGCAGCTCCGGGACAGGGATGAACACTGAAGCTTTCTTT	CASSSGTGMNTEAFF
-	-	TRBV20-1	TRBJ2-3	TGCAGTGCTCTCCGGACGCTTCGCACAGATACGCAGTATTTT	CSALRTLRTDTQYF
-	-	TRBV6-5	TRBJ1-6	TGTGCCAGCAGTTTCGGGGGGCGCGGGAATTCACCCCTCCACTTT	CASSFGGRGNSPLHF
few	-	TRBV20-1	TRBJ2-1	TGCAGTGCTATCAAAGGCCACCTTGGAATAGGTGAGCAGTTCTTC	CSAIKGHLGIGEQFF
-	-	TRBV10-1	TRBJ1-1	TGCGCCAGCCAAGGGTCTTTGAACACTGAAGCTTTCTTT	CASQGSLNTEAFF
few	-	TRBV20-1	TRBJ2-5	TGCAGTGCTAGACCGGTAGAGACCCAGTACTTC	CSARPVETQYF
-	-	TRBV12-3/TRBV12-4	TRBJ2-7	TGTGCCAGCGGGTTCGGCCAACATCTTAAGGGGGAGCAGTACTTC	CASGFGQHLKGEQYF
few	-	TRBV5-1	TRBJ2-3	TGCGCCAGCAGGGCCGTAATCCAAGGCACAGATACGCAGTATTTT	CASRAVIQGTDTQYF
few	-	TRBV20-1	TRBJ1-3	TGCAGTGCTCGGAGAGGGTCCTTGGGAAACACCATATATTTT	CSARRGSLGNTIYF
-	-	TRBV28	TRBJ2-3	TGTGCCAGCAGTTTTGTGTTCGCATCTACTTATACGCAGTATTTT	CASSFVFASTYTQYF
-	-	TRBV27	TRBJ1-1	TGTGCCAGCAAAGCCGGGACCCCTACTGAAGCTTTCTTT	CASKAGTPTEAFF
few	TRBD1	TRBV29-1	TRBJ2-2	TGCACCTATCGGACAGGGCCCGGGGAGCTGTTTTTT	CTYRTGPGELFF
few	-	TRBV7-2	TRBJ2-2	TGTGCCAGCAGCCAACCGGGGAGACCGTCCACCGGGGAGCTGTTTTTT	CASSQPGRPSTGELFF
-	-	TRBV3-1	TRBJ2-5	TGTGCCAGCAGCCGTCGACAAGACCAAGAGACCCAGTACTTC	CASSRRQDQETQYF
many	-	TRBV5-1	TRBJ1-5	TGCGCCAGCAGCGGAGGCGACAGAAATCAGCCCCAGCATTTT	CASSGGDRNQPQHF
few	TRBD1	TRBV11-2	TRBJ1-5	TGTGCCAGCAGCCCGGACAGGGGCAATCAGCCCCAGCATTTT	CASSPDRGNQPQHF